A single sample is the source of the 21 T cell receptor beta chains below, sequenced in a study of patients and donors after allogeneic stem cell transplantation (dated by TCRdb to the early 2020s). Libraries were built with RT-PCR. These reads were obtained on a NextSeq 550. TCRdb trimmed public reads at Q25 via fastp, called clones via MiXCR and kept in-frame beta chains. Here each entry gathers all rows of one CDR3 protein and keeps the most common genes and DNA. The sample table holds hundreds of thousands of distinct CDR3 sequences, of which 16% were seen once. The top ten clonotypes cover less than 8% of the sample. The sequenced sample consisted of blood, either unsorted or a sorted T cell fraction (not recorded which). The receptors were sampled from a human donor who was either an allogeneic HSCT recipient or a stem cell or donor lymphocyte infusion donor (not recorded which). It is not recorded whose cells these are; they may come from a transplant donor.

This clonotype was detected ten times or more. This chain joins TRBV5-1 and TRBJ2-5; D not certain. The V end was cut by 0 bases, the J end by 2 bases, with 8 bases between. CDR1 is SGHRS, CDR2 YFSETQ, per germline. The CDR3 consists of 14 residues. This chain's CDR3 is CASSLGRVQETQYF. Here the CDR3 DNA reads TGCGCCAGCAGCTTGGGTCGTGTACAAGAGACCCAGTACTTC.

This clonotype was picked up a small number of times. V is TRBV10-3 and J is TRBJ2-3, with TRBD1 identical over 10 bases. The length of the CDR3 is 13 residues. Germline lookup yields CDR1 ENHRY and CDR2 SYGVKD. V shed 7 bases and J 6 bases; nucleotides not matched to a gene: 4. This CDR3 reads CAIKGQGTDTQYF. As DNA, the CDR3 is TGTGCCATCAAGGGACAGGGGACCGATACGCAGTATTTT.

This clonotype was detected only a few times. The gene calls are TRBV6-6 and TRBJ2-7; unclear D gene. The CDR3 length is 12 residues. From germline, CDR1 is MNHNY and CDR2 SVGAGI (reference sequence). The germline V and J ends were trimmed by 1 base and 7 bases, with 8 bases remaining between them. The CDR3 reads CASSYFGVEQYF. The CDR3 region has the DNA TGTGCCAGCAGTTACTTTGGAGTTGAGCAGTACTTC.

In its sample, this clonotype was seen many times. The chain joins TRBV12-3 or TRBV12-4 to TRBJ2-5, with 9 positions matching TRBD2. The CDR3 has 14 residues. V lost 6 bases and J lost 5; bases outside the gene matches: 7. The CDR3 coding sequence is TGTGCCAGCAGACAAGCGGGGGGAGACGAGACCCAGTACTTC. Its translation is CASRQAGGDETQYF.

This clonotype was counted ten times or more. The CDR3 reads CASSLAGYEQFF. As DNA, the CDR3 is TGCGCCAGCAGCTTGGCAGGGTATGAGCAGTTCTTC. The J gene is TRBJ2-1, the V gene TRBV5-1, with TRBD1 as a possible D gene (5 bases). V lost 0 bases, J lost 8 bases, and 6 bases lay in between. In germline, CDR1 is SGHRS, CDR2 YFSETQ. The CDR3 is 12 residues long.

This clonotype has more than one count but fewer than ten. The chain is built from TRBV12-3 or TRBV12-4 and TRBJ2-3; a weak D match, TRBD1 (6 bases). Trimming removed 5 bases at V and 2 bases at J, with 20 bases between. The CDR3 totals 17 residues. Written as DNA, the CDR3 is TGTGCCAGCAGTCCACTTCCGGGACACATTAACACAGATACGCAGTATTTT. It is translated as CASSPLPGHINTDTQYF.

The V gene is TRBV27, the J gene TRBJ2-3, with 14 bases identical to TRBD2. This CDR3 region has 15 residues. Germline CDR1 and CDR2: MNHEY and SMNVEV (reference sequence). V was pared by 6 bases and J by 5 bases, with 4 bases of the junction left unmatched. CDR3 coding DNA: TGTGCCAGCAGCCGGACTAGCGGGGGGAGAGATACGCAGTATTTT. It is translated as CASSRTSGGRDTQYF.

This clonotype was observed a handful of times. The CDR3 nucleotides are TGTGCCAGCAGCTTAGTAGCTAGCGGGCCCGGCAATACGCAGTATTTT. It encodes CASSLVASGPGNTQYF. The genes are TRBV7-3 and TRBJ2-3; 8 positions agree with TRBD2. The CDR3 contains 16 residues. Germline V gene lookup returns CDR1 SGHTA and CDR2 FQGTGA. V shed 2 bases and J 7 bases; nucleotides not matched to a gene: 11. Combining the CDR3 with reference TRBV7-3 and TRBJ2-3 gives the whole variable domain GAGVSQTPSNKVTEKGKYVELRCDPISGHTALYWYRQSLGQGPEFLIYFQGTGAADDSGLPNDRFFAVRPEGSVSTLKIQRTERGDSAVYLCASSLVASGPGNTQYFGPGTRLTVL.

The V gene is TRBV20-1, the J gene TRBJ1-2; 9 bases align to TRBD1. After removal of 8 bases from V and 8 bases from J, the junction contained 12 bases not matched to a gene. Germline CDR1 reads DFQATT; CDR2 reads SNEGSKA (reference sequence). CDR3 size: 13 residues. The CDR3 here is CSFHRGPFGGYTF. CDR3 nucleotides: TGCAGTTTTCACAGGGGGCCCTTCGGAGGCTACACCTTC.

There are many counts of this clonotype. The rearrangement joins TRBV15 to TRBJ1-1, with 8 bases lining up with TRBD1. This CDR3 region has 14 residues. Unmatched junction bases numbered 6, after V lost 5 bases and J lost 4 bases. Looked up from germline, CDR1 is LNHNV and CDR2 is YYDKDF (reference sequence). The CDR3 sequence: CATSVDRVGTEAFF. In DNA, the CDR3 is TGTGCCACCAGCGTGGACAGGGTGGGCACTGAAGCTTTCTTT.

This clonotype was picked up a small number of times. The V gene is TRBV25-1, the J gene TRBJ1-1, with unresolved D. The V end lost 1 base, the J end lost 5 bases, and 11 bases lay between the germline ends. CDR3 length: 14 residues. The germline V gene has CDR1 MGHDK and CDR2 SYGVNS. In nucleotides, the CDR3 is TGTGCCAGCAGTGAATTAGGGAGTCGAACTGAAGCTTTCTTT. Residues: CASSELGSRTEAFF.

This clonotype has just a few counts. Written as DNA, the CDR3 is TGTGCCAGCAGTGAATACGGGACAGGGGGCACCGGGGAGCTGTTTTTT. Amino acids: CASSEYGTGGTGELFF. The chain recombines TRBV2 with TRBJ2-2; 11 bases are shared with TRBD1. J was trimmed by 4 bases and V by 2 bases; bases with no gene match: 3. Per the germline V gene, CDR1 is SNHLY and CDR2 is FYNNEI. The CDR3 is 16 residues long.

The chain carries TRBV6-2 or TRBV6-3 and TRBJ2-1; 7 bases agree with TRBD2. J lost 7 bases, V lost 2 bases, and 8 bases had no gene match. This CDR3 has 15 residues. Germline assignment: CDR1 MNHEY and CDR2 SVGEGT. For the CDR3, the DNA is TGTGCCAGCAGTTACGGAGCGGCAGCGGGAAATGAGCAGTTCTTC. Translation gives CASSYGAAAGNEQFF.

This clonotype was seen a handful of times. The J gene is TRBJ1-2, the V gene TRBV7-9, with D uncertain. Looked up from germline, CDR1 is SEHNR and CDR2 is FQNEAQ (reference sequence). This CDR3 region has 11 residues. V lost 4 bases and J lost 6, with 6 bases in between. The DNA for the CDR3 is TGTGCCAGCAGCTATTGGGATGGCTACACCTTC. This gives the protein CASSYWDGYTF.

V is TRBV28 and J is TRBJ2-7, with 7 bases matching TRBD1. Per the germline V gene, CDR1 is MDHEN and CDR2 is SYDVKM. J was trimmed by 13 bases and V by 6 bases; bases with no gene match: 15. This CDR3 contains 13 residues. CDR3 sequence reads: CASSLTINRGKYF. The CDR3 DNA reads TGTGCCAGCAGCCTAACTATCAACAGGGGTAAATACTTC.

A few counts support this clonotype. The rearrangement links TRBV6-1 to TRBJ1-2; a weak D match, TRBD1 (6 bases). The CDR3 covers 14 residues. CDR1 is MNHNS and CDR2 is SASEGT in the germline V gene. V was cut by 7 bases and J by 4 bases, with 16 bases left in between. The CDR3 here is CASTSGALVYGYTF. CDR3 bases: TGTGCCAGCACCTCGGGGGCCTTGGTCTATGGCTACACCTTC.

This clonotype was recorded a few times. The V call is TRBV15, the J call TRBJ1-1; possibly TRBD1 for D (5 bases). V was trimmed by 1 base and J by 8 bases, leaving 11 bases between them. The CDR3 has 13 residues. Germline CDR1 and CDR2: LNHNV and YYDKDF (reference sequence). The CDR3 DNA sequence: TGTGCCACCAGCAGAGTGCAGGGTTCCGAAGCTTTCTTT. Amino acid sequence: CATSRVQGSEAFF.

This clonotype was counted many times. V usage is TRBV4-3 and J usage is TRBJ2-7; 7 bases are a match to TRBD1. CDR3 length: 15 amino acids. The J segment lost 3 bases and the V segment lost 1 base, leaving 6 bases of the junction unmatched. Germline-derived CDR1 and CDR2 are LGHNA and YSLEER. The CDR3 DNA reads as TGCGCCAGCAGCCAAGTGAAGGGACAGTTCTACGAGCAGTACTTC. This codes for CASSQVKGQFYEQYF.

The J gene is TRBJ2-3, the V gene TRBV5-1; possibly TRBD1 or TRBD2 for D (5 bases each). Germline values: CDR1 SGHRS, CDR2 YFSETQ. Trimming removed 6 bases at V and 2 bases at J, with 16 bases between. The CDR3 runs to 15 residues. Here the CDR3 DNA reads TGCGCCAGCACACCTCCGGGGCGTTCCACAGATACGCAGTATTTT. It specifies CASTPPGRSTDTQYF.

The genes are TRBV27 and TRBJ2-3; 7 bases map to TRBD2. Trimming removed 6 bases from V and 1 base from J; junction bases left unmatched: 10. This CDR3 has 16 residues. The germline CDR1 and CDR2 sequences are MNHEY and SMNVEV (reference sequence). Here the CDR3 DNA reads TGTGCCAGCAGCCCCTTCGGGGGGTTCGGCACAGATACGCAGTATTTT. Its protein is CASSPFGGFGTDTQYF.

This chain links TRBV6-5 with TRBJ2-3, with TRBD1 as a possible D gene (6 bases). V lost 7 bases to trimming and J lost 10 bases, with 12 bases between them. Germline V lookup: CDR1 MNHEY, CDR2 SVGAGI. The CDR3 extends over 11 amino acids. This CDR3 is CASTRGPAQYF. The CDR3 DNA reads TGTGCCAGCACCAGGGGCCCGGCGCAGTATTTT.